These 32 T cell receptor beta chains originate from one sample sequenced in a study of human T cells and chemical hapten exposure. Described time point: pre-sensitization, week 0. Described treatment: therapeutic diphenylcyclopropenone sensitization with weekly scalp DPC. TCRdb called the RACE reads again in MiXCR, with one record for every CDR3 protein. The sample has more than 80,000 distinct CDR3 sequences, more than 10% seen once; the top ten hold approximately 3.1%. Material: whole blood, obtained in connection with sensitization to the hapten diphenylcyclopropenone (DPC). These receptors originate from a woman in her fifties or sixties with alopecia areata. Some clones in this sample may be carry-over from other donors' samples.

This clonotype was seen ten or more times. The chain joins TRBV7-9 to TRBJ2-7; 7 bases fit TRBD1. The CDR3 extends over 17 amino acids. Trimming at V came to 5 bases and at J to 1 base, leaving 14 bases not matched to a gene. Germline CDR1 reads SEHNR; CDR2 reads FQNEAQ (reference sequence). CDR3 coding DNA: TGTGCCAGCAGCATTACTCCCGGTCGACAGGGATCCTACGAGCAGTACTTC. This codes for CASSITPGRQGSYEQYF.

This clonotype was observed at least ten times. CDR3 amino acids: CASRISGYNEQFF. CDR3 nucleotides: TGTGCCAGCAGGATTAGCGGGTACAATGAGCAGTTCTTC. This chain uses TRBV6-5 with TRBJ2-1, with TRBD2 identical over 7 bases. This CDR3 region has 13 residues. J lost 4 bases, V lost 6 bases, and 3 bases had no gene match. Per germline, CDR1 MNHEY and CDR2 SVGAGI.

This clonotype was detected ten times or more. The chain is built from TRBV6-5 and TRBJ1-4; 7 bases are shared with TRBD1. Trimming took 6 bases from V and 7 from J; bases not matched to a gene: 5. Germline values: CDR1 MNHEY, CDR2 SVGAGI. CDR3 size: 13 residues. CDR3 amino acids: CASRIQGTEKLFF. CDR3 nucleotide sequence: TGTGCCAGCAGGATACAGGGGACTGAAAAACTGTTTTTT.

On this clonotype itself: A much larger clone sits a single nucleotide away, making a read error possible. In nucleotides, the CDR3 is TGTGCCAGCAGACGACAGGGGGTAGGGAGCGATCCTGAGCAGTTCTTC. Translating gives CASRRQGVGSDPEQFF. V gene TRBV2 combines with J gene TRBJ2-1; 9 bases line up with TRBD1. The V and J ends lost 6 bases and 9 bases, in that order; junction bases with no gene match: 15. The CDR3 is made up of 16 amino acids. The germline gives CDR1 SNHLY, CDR2 FYNNEI.

This clonotype was detected many times. The chain joins TRBV27 to TRBJ1-4; 9 nucleotides match TRBD1. This CDR3 has 14 residues. The V gene's germline CDR1 is MNHEY and CDR2 SMNVEV (reference sequence). The V and J ends lost 6 bases and 8 bases, in that order; junction bases with no gene match: 7. CDR3 residues: CASSPQGAREKLFF. CDR3 DNA: TGTGCCAGCAGCCCACAGGGGGCGCGAGAAAAACTGTTTTTT.

This clonotype showed up many times. This rearrangement joins TRBV6-6 to TRBJ2-7; the D is unclear. The length of the CDR3 is 12 residues. V dropped 6 bases and J dropped 2 bases, with 8 bases sitting between them. The V gene's germline CDR1 is MNHNY and CDR2 SVGAGI (reference sequence). As DNA, the CDR3 is TGTGCCAGCAGCGCCCTAGCCTACGAGCAGTACTTC. The encoded protein is CASSALAYEQYF.

The V call is TRBV5-1, the J call TRBJ2-3; 7 nucleotides agree with TRBD1. Trimming removed 4 bases from V and 5 bases from J; junction bases left unmatched: 10. Per the germline V gene, CDR1 is SGHRS and CDR2 is YFSETQ. This CDR3 region has 15 residues. The CDR3 region is CASSRGQASGDTQYF. The CDR3 nucleotides read TGCGCCAGCAGCCGAGGACAGGCCTCCGGAGATACGCAGTATTTT.

This chain connects TRBV9 to TRBJ1-5; maybe TRBD1 (6 bases). The CDR3 loop spans 15 amino acids. The V gene's germline CDR1 is SGDLS and CDR2 YYNGEE. V was trimmed by 3 bases and J by 6 bases, leaving 16 bases between them. For the CDR3, the DNA is TGTGCCAGCAGCGAAGGGACATCTCAGGGTCAGCCCCAGCATTTT. It encodes CASSEGTSQGQPQHF.

This clonotype was seen many times. The chain uses TRBV2 and TRBJ1-2; 7 bases fit TRBD1. CDR1 is SNHLY and CDR2 is FYNNEI in the germline V gene. The CDR3 spans 12 residues. V was pared by 5 bases and J by 7 bases, with 4 bases of the junction left unmatched. For the CDR3, the DNA is TGTGCCAGCAGTCCCGACAGGGTTGGCTACACCTTC. Its protein is CASSPDRVGYTF.

This clonotype has a count of ten or more. The chain combines TRBV29-1 with TRBJ1-1, with 7 nucleotides matching TRBD1. Germline V gene data show CDR1 as SQVTM and CDR2 as ANQGSEA. V was pared by 7 bases and J by 1 base, with 0 bases of the junction left unmatched. The length of the CDR3 is 11 residues. CDR3 region: CSGTGNTEAFF. CDR3 nucleotide sequence: TGCAGCGGGACAGGGAACACTGAAGCTTTCTTT.

This sequence joins TRBV2 and TRBJ1-4; 8 bases are a match to TRBD1. There are 16 residues in the CDR3. Trimming at V came to 1 base and at J to 8 bases, leaving 9 bases not matched to a gene. Germline CDR1 and CDR2: SNHLY and FYNNEI. CDR3 in amino acids: CASSEDPWTGNEKLFF. CDR3 coding DNA: TGTGCCAGCAGTGAAGACCCCTGGACAGGGAACGAAAAACTGTTTTTT.

The CDR3 sequence: CASSQDWAGRSEAFF. The CDR3 region has the DNA TGTGCCAGCAGCCAAGATTGGGCAGGGCGGTCTGAAGCTTTCTTT. This chain uses TRBV3-1 with TRBJ1-1; TRBD1 might be the D (5 bases). The CDR3 length is 15 residues. Germline V gives CDR1 LGHDT, CDR2 YNNKEL (reference sequence). The V end lost 0 bases, the J end lost 6 bases, and 14 bases lay between the germline ends.

The chain carries TRBV7-9 and TRBJ2-5; D possibly uses TRBD1 or TRBD2 (6 bases each). The CDR3 sequence is 16 residues long. The V and J ends lost 3 bases and 2 bases respectively, with 16 bases between them. Looked up from germline, CDR1 is SEHNR and CDR2 is FQNEAQ (reference sequence). The CDR3 nucleotides are TGTGCCAGCAGCTTCCGTCGGGGGCCATTTCAAGAGACCCAGTACTTC. It yields the protein CASSFRRGPFQETQYF.

This clonotype was seen only a few times. The chain recombines TRBV5-1 with TRBJ2-1; 8 nucleotides align to TRBD2. This CDR3 is built from 15 residues. The germline V gene has CDR1 SGHRS and CDR2 YFSETQ. V was pared by 4 bases and J by 4 bases, with 7 bases of the junction left unmatched. CDR3 nucleotide sequence: TGCGCCAGCAGCCCCGCCGGGGGGGGATACAATGAGCAGTTCTTC. Residues: CASSPAGGGYNEQFF.

The V and J genes are TRBV18 and TRBJ1-1; possible D gene TRBD1, 6 bases. Germline CDR1 reads KGHSH; CDR2 reads LQKENI. This CDR3 comprises 15 residues. Trimming took off 6 bases at V and 4 bases at J, with 18 bases between the two ends. The CDR3 coding sequence is TGTGCCAGCTCCCCGGCCCCAGGGGTGAGCACTGAAGCTTTCTTT. Its protein product is CASSPAPGVSTEAFF.

This clonotype showed up many times. The CDR3 nucleotides read TGCAGTGCCCAAAACCCCTCTAGCACAGATACGCAGTATTTT. Protein: CSAQNPSSTDTQYF. The rearrangement uses TRBV20-1 and TRBJ2-3; D is unresolved. V lost 6 bases, J lost 0 bases, and 13 bases lay in between. CDR3 length equals 14 residues. The germline V gene encodes CDR1 DFQATT and CDR2 SNEGSKA (reference sequence).

This clonotype has a count of ten or more. V gene TRBV2 combines with J gene TRBJ2-7; D perhaps matches TRBD2 (5 bases). V was shortened by 10 bases and J by 12 bases, with 22 bases between the two germline ends. This CDR3 is built from 12 residues. Germline V gene lookup returns CDR1 SNHLY and CDR2 FYNNEI. CDR3 residues: CATAGTGTSRYF. For the CDR3, the DNA is TGTGCCACCGCGGGCACCGGAACGAGCCGGTACTTC.

This rearrangement joins TRBV20-1 to TRBJ1-1, with D perhaps TRBD1 (5 bases). The CDR3 loop spans 13 amino acids. Trimming stripped 3 bases from V and 5 bases from J, with 13 bases between. CDR1 is DFQATT and CDR2 is SNEGSKA in the germline V gene (reference sequence). CDR3 nucleotide sequence: TGCAGTGCTAGTGAGGGGTTGAGGACTGAAGCTTTCTTT. It specifies CSASEGLRTEAFF.

This clonotype has a count of ten or more. The chain couples TRBV5-1 to TRBJ2-7; D is unresolved. V was shortened by 0 bases and J by 0 bases, with 13 bases between the two germline ends. This CDR3 contains 16 residues. Germline loops: CDR1 SGHRS, CDR2 YFSETQ. Here the CDR3 reads CASSLAIAGDSYEQYF. The CDR3, as DNA: TGCGCCAGCAGCTTGGCCATTGCAGGCGACTCCTACGAGCAGTACTTC.

CDR3 amino acids: CAIRGGTDTQYF. CDR3 sequence (DNA): TGTGCCATCAGGGGGGGGACAGATACGCAGTATTTT. V is TRBV10-3 and J is TRBJ2-3; 7 positions match TRBD2. Trimming took 6 bases from V and 3 from J; bases not matched to a gene: 0. The CDR3 is 12 amino acids. Germline CDR1 and CDR2: ENHRY and SYGVKD.

This clonotype was seen ten or more times. The chain combines TRBV3-1 with TRBJ2-7, with TRBD2 identical over 7 bases. Trimming removed 3 bases from V and 3 bases from J; junction bases left unmatched: 5. Per the germline V gene, CDR1 is LGHDT and CDR2 is YNNKEL (reference sequence). The CDR3 is 14 residues long. The CDR3 loop is CASSQASGFYEQYF. The CDR3, as DNA: TGTGCCAGCAGCCAGGCTAGCGGTTTCTACGAGCAGTACTTC.

This clonotype was recorded at least ten times. The chain uses TRBV5-4 and TRBJ2-3; 8 bases fit TRBD2. V dropped 0 bases and J dropped 8; count of bases not matched to a gene: 8. CDR1 is SGHNT, CDR2 YYREEE, per germline (reference sequence). There are 15 residues in the CDR3. CDR3 nucleotides: TGTGCCAGCAGCTTGGCCTTTGGGACTAGAAGTACGCAGTATTTT. Protein sequence: CASSLAFGTRSTQYF. Filled out from reference TRBV5-4 and TRBJ2-3, the complete variable domain reads ETGVTQSPTHLIKTRGQQVTLRCSSQSGHNTVSWYQQALGQGPQFIFQYYREEENGRGNFPPRFSGLQFPNYSSELNVNALELDDSALYLCASSLAFGTRSTQYFGPGTRLTVL.

In this sample, this clonotype turned up many times. V gene TRBV6-4 combines with J gene TRBJ2-4; 8 nucleotides align to TRBD2. Germline CDR1 reads MRHNA; CDR2 reads SNTAGT. The CDR3 has 15 amino acids. V lost 0 bases to trimming and J lost 7 bases; unmatched junction nucleotides: 5. The CDR3 is CASSDSGTSRNIQYF. CDR3 in DNA: TGTGCCAGCAGTGACTCGGGGACTAGTCGCAACATTCAGTACTTC.

The V and J genes are TRBV5-1 and TRBJ1-3; tentative D call: TRBD1 (5 bases). Germline CDR1 is SGHRS and CDR2 is YFSETQ. The CDR3 has 15 amino acids. The V end was cut by 4 bases, the J end by 7 bases, with 18 bases between. As DNA, the CDR3 is TGCGCCAGCAGCCCTGGAGTTGGGGGTGCTAACACCATATATTTT. Its protein product is CASSPGVGGANTIYF.

This clonotype was seen ten or more times. V and J are TRBV25-1 and TRBJ2-3; TRBD2 matches at 15 bases. With 7 bases clipped from V and 6 bases from J, the junction kept 8 bases outside the gene matches. The CDR3 covers 16 residues. Germline CDR1 is MGHDK and CDR2 is SYGVNS. DNA of the CDR3: TGTGCCAGCATCGCCGGGACTAGCGGGGGGACCGATACGCAGTATTTT. This codes for CASIAGTSGGTDTQYF.

At least ten counts were recorded for this clonotype. The V call is TRBV5-6, the J call TRBJ2-7; tentatively, D is TRBD1 or TRBD2 (6 bases each). The germline V gene has CDR1 SGHDT and CDR2 YYEEEE. The CDR3 contains 14 residues. V gave up 4 bases and J gave up 3 bases, with 14 bases separating them. The CDR3 reads CASSRTGAYYEQYF. In DNA form, the CDR3 reads TGTGCCAGCAGCCGGACGGGGGCCTACTACGAGCAGTACTTC.

The V and J genes are TRBV11-2 and TRBJ2-5; TRBD2 might be the D (7 bases). From germline, CDR1 is SGHAT and CDR2 FQNNGV. The CDR3 length is 15 residues. The V gene lost 7 bases and the J gene lost 5 bases, with 20 bases spanning the gap. The CDR3 is CASTLGTGGWETQYF. CDR3 nucleotide sequence: TGTGCCAGCACCCTTGGAACGGGGGGCTGGGAGACCCAGTACTTC.

The chain links TRBV4-1 to TRBJ1-6, with D unresolved. Germline loops: CDR1 MGHRA, CDR2 YSYEKL. Trimming left V 7 bases short and J 8 bases short, with 15 bases between. The CDR3 runs 14 residues. CDR3: CASNRGFVDSPLHF. The CDR3, as DNA: TGCGCCAGCAATCGGGGTTTTGTAGATTCACCCCTCCACTTT.

This chain uses TRBV12-3 or TRBV12-4 with TRBJ2-7; D unresolved. Trimming took off 2 bases at V and 3 bases at J, with 8 bases between the two ends. CDR3 length: 13 residues. In DNA form, the CDR3 reads TGTGCCAGCAGTTTAAAGATCTACTACGAGCAGTACTTC. The encoded protein is CASSLKIYYEQYF.

Concerning this clonotype: Given a much more abundant clone one base away, this may be a read error. This sequence joins TRBV12-3 or TRBV12-4 and TRBJ1-6; D is possibly TRBD1 (6 bases). The length of the CDR3 is 17 residues. V was cut by 5 bases and J by 7 bases, with 21 bases left in between. The CDR3 bases are TGTGCCAGCAGTCCTCGACCGGACAGTATCGGCAATTCACCCCTCCACTTT. Translating gives CASSPRPDSIGNSPLHF.

The chain is built from TRBV7-2 and TRBJ2-1; possible D gene TRBD2, 5 bases. The CDR3 is 19 amino acids. Germline CDR1 SGHTA, CDR2 FQGNSA. V dropped 1 base and J dropped 0 bases, with 19 bases sitting between them. DNA for the CDR3: TGTGCCAGCAGCTTAGTTGGTCCCAGGCTAGCCACCTCCTACAATGAGCAGTTCTTC. Protein: CASSLVGPRLATSYNEQFF.

This clonotype has just a few counts. The chain has TRBV30 and TRBJ1-5, with TRBD1 matching 8 bases. Germline V gene sequence: CDR1 GTSNPN, CDR2 SVGIG (reference sequence). After removal of 3 bases from V and 9 bases from J, the junction contained 10 bases not matched to a gene. The CDR3 totals 14 residues. The CDR3: CAWRQGQGWGPQHF. The CDR3 DNA follows: TGTGCCTGGAGACAAGGACAGGGCTGGGGGCCCCAGCATTTT.